Reported below is one T cell receptor (beta chain). Its antigen is not yet known. Base qualities are missing; no much larger clone stands one base away. The immunoSEQ Assay, a bias-controlled multiplex PCR, was used to amplify TCRbeta CDR3 regions from genomic DNA. Per the authors' processing: The number of nucleated cells in each sample was estimated by amplification of reference gene primers within the assay. To quantify the absolute abundance of each unique TCRbeta CDR3 rearrangement, sequence reads were collapsed and filtered. For each sample, productive Simpson clonality was calculated as the square root of Simpson's diversity index over productive rearrangements. What TCRdb holds here is the immuneACCESS table cut down to in-frame rearrangements. Part of the clones is not present; checked against another copy, under half of the missing clones reflect an unresolved V gene, and the others are unexplained. The V and J calls and clone size were taken over from that table, and D and trimming were inferred from the DNA. A total of 170,000 or so clones appear in this sample, just under 80% of them only once. The biggest ten clones account for 6% to 7.5% of the sample.

The collaborating institutions used their own protocols to collect whole blood in K2EDTA tubes. Collaborator samples were shipped for TCRbeta analysis as frozen whole blood, isolated PBMCs, or DNA extracted from either sample type. The CDR3 holds 14 amino acids from the cysteine to the phenylalanine. Just the 42-base CDR3 DNA is kept, in frame starting at base 1. CDR1 and CDR2 are read off the germline V gene as MNHEY and SVGAGI. Trimming takes 6 bases from V and 1 base from J, and the germline ends sit 9 bases apart. The sample belongs to a study of blood T cell repertoires in COVID-19 (dated by TCRdb to 2019 to 2021). As for the study more broadly: The collaborator samples originated in the United States, Italy and Spain and spanned the acute and convalescent phases of COVID-19. HLA class I and class II types, where available, came from metadata supplied by the sample provider rather than from assay-based typing. Sample metadata almost always included a de-identified subject ID, COVID-19 status, age in years and sex. Subjects who had been exposed to COVID-19, were actively infected with it, or had recovered from it provided the deeply sampled blood TCRbeta repertoires that made up the dataset. The material from the prospective study consisted of cDNA or gDNA derived from T cells, B-cell-depleted T cells, or PBMCs. A freely available public database, intended as a resource for researchers studying the immune response to SARS-CoV-2, is where the repertoires were released. The samples were drawn from the first 160 participants of the ongoing ImmuneRACE study and from 950 to 1,500 subjects provided by 6 global collaborators. Here is what the overall study found, with its caveats: How much clinical and demographic metadata was included differed by source and by participant, and the metadata was provided uncurated.

Recombination linked TRBV6-5 to TRBJ2-2, with TRBD1 as a weak D call on 6 bases. The receptor's source is a man in his 70s with active or convalescent COVID-19. Source material: peripheral blood. The CDR3 reads CASREDRNTGELFF. The sequence in DNA is TGTGCCAGCAGGGAGGACAGGAACACCGGGGAGCTGTTTTTT.